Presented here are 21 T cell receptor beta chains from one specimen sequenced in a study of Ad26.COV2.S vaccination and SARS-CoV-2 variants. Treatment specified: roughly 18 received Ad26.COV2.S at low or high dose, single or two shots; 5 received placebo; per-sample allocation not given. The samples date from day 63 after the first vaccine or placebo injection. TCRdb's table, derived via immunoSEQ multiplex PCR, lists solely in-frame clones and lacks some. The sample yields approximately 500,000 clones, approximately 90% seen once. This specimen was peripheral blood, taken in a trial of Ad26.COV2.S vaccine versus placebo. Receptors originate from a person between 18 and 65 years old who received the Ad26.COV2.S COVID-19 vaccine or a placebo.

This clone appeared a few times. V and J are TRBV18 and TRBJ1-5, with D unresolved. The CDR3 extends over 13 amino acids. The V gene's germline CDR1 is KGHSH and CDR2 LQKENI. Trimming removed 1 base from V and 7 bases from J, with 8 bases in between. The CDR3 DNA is TGTGCCAGCTCACCACAACCTCTCCAGCCCCAGCATTTT. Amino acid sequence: CASSPQPLQPQHF.

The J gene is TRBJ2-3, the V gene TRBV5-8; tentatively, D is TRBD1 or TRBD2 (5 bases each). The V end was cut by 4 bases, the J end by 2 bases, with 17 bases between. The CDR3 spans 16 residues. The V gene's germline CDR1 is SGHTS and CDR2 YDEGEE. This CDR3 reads CASSRYWGTVTDTQYF. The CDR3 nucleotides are TGTGCCAGCAGCCGTTATTGGGGGACCGTCACAGATACGCAGTATTTT.

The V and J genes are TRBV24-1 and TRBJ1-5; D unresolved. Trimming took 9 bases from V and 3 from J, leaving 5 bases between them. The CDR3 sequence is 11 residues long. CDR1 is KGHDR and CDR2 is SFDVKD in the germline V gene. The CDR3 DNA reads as TGTGCCACCGAGGACAATCAGCCCCAGCATTTT. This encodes CATEDNQPQHF.

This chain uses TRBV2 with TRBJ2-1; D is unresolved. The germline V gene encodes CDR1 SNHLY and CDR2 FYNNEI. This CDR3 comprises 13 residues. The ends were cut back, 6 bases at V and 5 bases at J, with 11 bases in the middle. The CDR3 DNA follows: TGTGCCAGCAGAACGGACGGAAACAATGAGCAGTTCTTC. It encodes CASRTDGNNEQFF.

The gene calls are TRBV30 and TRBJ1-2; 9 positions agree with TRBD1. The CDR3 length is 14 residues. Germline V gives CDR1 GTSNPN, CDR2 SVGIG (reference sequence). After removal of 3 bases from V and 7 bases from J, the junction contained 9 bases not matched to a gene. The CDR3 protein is CAWSSGQGNGGYTF. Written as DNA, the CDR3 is TGTGCCTGGAGCTCGGGACAGGGAAACGGTGGCTACACCTTC.

The DNA of the CDR3 is TGCGCCAGCAGCTTGGCCCAGGGACCCGGGGAGCTGTTTTTT. This codes for CASSLAQGPGELFF. The chain couples TRBV5-1 to TRBJ2-2, with D perhaps being TRBD1 or TRBD2 (5 bases each). Germline V lookup: CDR1 SGHRS, CDR2 YFSETQ. The CDR3 has 14 residues. The V end was cut by 0 bases, the J end by 6 bases, with 9 bases between.

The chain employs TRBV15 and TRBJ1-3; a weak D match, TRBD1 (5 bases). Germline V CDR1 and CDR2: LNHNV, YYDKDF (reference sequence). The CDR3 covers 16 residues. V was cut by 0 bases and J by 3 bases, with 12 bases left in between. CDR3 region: CATSREGSGVGNTIYF. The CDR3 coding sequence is TGTGCCACCAGCAGAGAGGGGTCGGGGGTTGGAAACACCATATATTTT.

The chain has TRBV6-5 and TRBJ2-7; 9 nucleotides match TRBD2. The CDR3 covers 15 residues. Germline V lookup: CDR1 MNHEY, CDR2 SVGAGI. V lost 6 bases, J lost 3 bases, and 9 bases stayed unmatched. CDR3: CASRDVRTSDYEQYF. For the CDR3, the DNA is TGTGCCAGCAGAGACGTTAGGACTAGCGACTACGAGCAGTACTTC.

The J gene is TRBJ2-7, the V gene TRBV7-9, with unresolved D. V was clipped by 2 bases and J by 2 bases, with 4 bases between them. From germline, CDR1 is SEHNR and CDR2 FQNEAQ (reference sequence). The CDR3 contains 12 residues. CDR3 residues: CASSLTTYEQYF. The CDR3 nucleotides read TGTGCCAGCAGCTTAACCACCTACGAGCAGTACTTC.

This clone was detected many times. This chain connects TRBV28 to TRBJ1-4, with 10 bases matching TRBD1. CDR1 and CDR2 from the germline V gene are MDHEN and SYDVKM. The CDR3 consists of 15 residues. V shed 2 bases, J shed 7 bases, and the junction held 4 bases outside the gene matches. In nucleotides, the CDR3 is TGTGCCAGCAGTTTAAGGGACAGGGGAGGTGAAAAACTGTTTTTT. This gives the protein CASSLRDRGGEKLFF.

CDR3 in DNA: TGTGCCAGCAGTTACTCGGTACTGAGCAATCAGCCCCAGCATTTT. It yields the protein CASSYSVLSNQPQHF. The chain carries TRBV6-2 or TRBV6-3 and TRBJ1-5; D remains ambiguous. This CDR3 is 15 amino acids long. Trimming cost V 0 bases and J 1 base, with 7 bases left between them. Germline V gene lookup returns CDR1 MNHEY and CDR2 SVGEGT.

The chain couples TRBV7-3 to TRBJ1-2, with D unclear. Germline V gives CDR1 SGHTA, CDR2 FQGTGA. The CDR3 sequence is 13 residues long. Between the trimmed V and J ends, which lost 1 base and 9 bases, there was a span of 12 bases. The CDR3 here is CASSLRHGESYTF. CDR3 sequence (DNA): TGTGCCAGCAGCTTAAGACACGGGGAGAGCTACACCTTC.

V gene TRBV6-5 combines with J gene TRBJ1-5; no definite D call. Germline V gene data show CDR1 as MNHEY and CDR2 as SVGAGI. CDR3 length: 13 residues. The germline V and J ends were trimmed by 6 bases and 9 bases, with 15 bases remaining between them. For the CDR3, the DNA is TGTGCCAGCAGACTAAGGAGGCTGGGGCCCCAGCATTTT. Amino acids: CASRLRRLGPQHF.

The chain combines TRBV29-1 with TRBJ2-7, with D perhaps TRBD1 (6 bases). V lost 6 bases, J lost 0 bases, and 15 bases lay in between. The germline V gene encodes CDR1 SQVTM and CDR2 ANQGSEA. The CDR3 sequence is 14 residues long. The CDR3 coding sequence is TGCAGCGTGGAGGACAGTACAAGCTCCTACGAGCAGTACTTC. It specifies CSVEDSTSSYEQYF.

The CDR3 reads CASSIQARGDEQYF. The CDR3 nucleotides read TGTGCCAGTAGTATTCAGGCCAGGGGTGACGAGCAGTACTTC. This chain uses TRBV19 with TRBJ2-7, with D perhaps matching TRBD1 (6 bases). Per the germline V gene, CDR1 is LNHDA and CDR2 is SQIVND (reference sequence). The CDR3 totals 14 residues. V was shortened by 3 bases and J by 5 bases, with 14 bases between the two germline ends.

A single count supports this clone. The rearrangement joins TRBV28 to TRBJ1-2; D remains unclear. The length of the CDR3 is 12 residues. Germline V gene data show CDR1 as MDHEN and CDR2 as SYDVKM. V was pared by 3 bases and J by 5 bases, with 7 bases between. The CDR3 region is CASSLRQYGYTF. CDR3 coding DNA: TGTGCCAGCAGTTTGCGCCAGTATGGCTACACCTTC.

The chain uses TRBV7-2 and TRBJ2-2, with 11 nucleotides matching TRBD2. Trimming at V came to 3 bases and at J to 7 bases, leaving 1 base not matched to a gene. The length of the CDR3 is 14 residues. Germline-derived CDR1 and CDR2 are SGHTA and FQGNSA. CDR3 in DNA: TGTGCCAGCAGCTTTAGCGGGAGGGGCGGGGAGCTGTTTTTT. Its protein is CASSFSGRGGELFF. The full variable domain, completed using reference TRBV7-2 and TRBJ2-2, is GAGVSQSPSNKVTEKGKDVELRCDPISGHTALYWYRQSLGQGLEFLIYFQGNSAPDKSGLPSDRFSAERTGGSVSTLTIQRTQQEDSAVYLCASSFSGRGGELFFGEGSRLTVL.

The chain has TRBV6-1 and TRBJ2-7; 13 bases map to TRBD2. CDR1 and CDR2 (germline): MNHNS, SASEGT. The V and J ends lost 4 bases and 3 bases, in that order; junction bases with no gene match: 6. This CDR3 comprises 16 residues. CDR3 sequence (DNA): TGTGCCAGCAGTGGCGGACTAGCGGGAGACCTCTACGAGCAGTACTTC. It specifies CASSGGLAGDLYEQYF.

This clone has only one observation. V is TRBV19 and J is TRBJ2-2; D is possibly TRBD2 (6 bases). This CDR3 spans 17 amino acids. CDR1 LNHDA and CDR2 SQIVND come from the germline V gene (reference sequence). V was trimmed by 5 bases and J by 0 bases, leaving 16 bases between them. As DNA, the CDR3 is TGTGCCAGTAGTCCGAGTCGTTGGGGGGCGAACACCGGGGAGCTGTTTTTT. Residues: CASSPSRWGANTGELFF.

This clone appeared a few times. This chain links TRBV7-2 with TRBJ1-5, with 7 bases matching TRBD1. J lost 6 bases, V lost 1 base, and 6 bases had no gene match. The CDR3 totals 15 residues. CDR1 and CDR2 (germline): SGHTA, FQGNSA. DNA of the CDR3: TGTGCCAGCAGCTTAGGTCGACAGGGCACTCAGCCCCAGCATTTT. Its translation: CASSLGRQGTQPQHF.

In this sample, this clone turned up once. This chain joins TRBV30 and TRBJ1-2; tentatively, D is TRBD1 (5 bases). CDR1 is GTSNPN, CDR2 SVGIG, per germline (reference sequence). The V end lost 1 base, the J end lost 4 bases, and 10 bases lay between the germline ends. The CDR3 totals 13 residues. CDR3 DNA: TGTGCCTGGAGTGGTAAGGGACTCTATGGCTACACCTTC. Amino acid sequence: CAWSGKGLYGYTF.